One and the same sample provided the 9 T cell receptor beta chains below, sequenced in a study of esophageal squamous cell carcinoma under preoperative chemotherapy. One entry per CDR3 protein results from TCRdb running MiXCR on the PCR reads. Of around 34,000 distinct CDR3 sequences listed, around 50% were seen once; the top ten hold roughly 23%. Specified time point: after preoperative PTX-NDP chemotherapy. This sample was taken from a patient given preoperative chemotherapy. The receptor set was obtained from a human donor with esophageal squamous cell carcinoma. The donor label of this sample is uncertain.

Comments on this clonotype: One end of the junction does not line up with germline, which may come from a read error. V usage is TRBV6-8 and J usage is TRBJ2-6, with D perhaps TRBD1 (5 bases). Germline CDR1 is MNHGY and CDR2 is SAAAGT. CDR3 length equals 14 residues. The DNA for the CDR3 is TGTTGCGGCACAGGAGCGCCGGGCTCCTACGACCAGTATTTC. Amino acid sequence: CCGTGAPGSYDQYF.

The chain recombines TRBV12-3 or TRBV12-4 with TRBJ2-4, with D perhaps matching TRBD2 (6 bases). The J call may be mistaken, given a closer DNA end match to TRBJ2-3. The CDR3 spans 16 residues. For the CDR3, the DNA is TGTGTCTGCAGTATCACGGGGCGGGGAACCACAGATATTCAGTATTTT. Translation: CVCSITGRGTTDIQYF.

A word on this clonotype: One end of the junction is discordant with germline, which a read error may explain. The V and J genes are TRBV7-3 and TRBJ2-3; TRBD2 matches 8 bases. Germline CDR1 reads SGHTA; CDR2 reads FQGTGA. This CDR3 region has 17 residues. In nucleotides, the CDR3 is TGTGCCAGCAGCCTCAAACTGGGGCGGGGGGATAAAGATATGCAGTATTTC. Translated: CASSLKLGRGDKDMQYF.

This clonotype appeared many times. The chain joins TRBV27 to TRBJ2-1, with TRBD2 matching over 9 bases. Trimming took 6 bases from V and 4 from J; bases not matched to a gene: 10. CDR3 length: 16 amino acids. The germline gives CDR1 MNHEY, CDR2 SMNVEV (reference sequence). The CDR3, as DNA: TGTGCCAGCAGACCGATCGCGGGGGGGCGGTACAATGAGCAGTTCTTC. This encodes CASRPIAGGRYNEQFF.

This clonotype showed up many times. The V and J genes are TRBV7-2 and TRBJ2-1; D might be TRBD2 (6 bases). V lost 5 bases and J lost 10, with 21 bases in between. The germline V gene has CDR1 SGHTA and CDR2 FQGNSA. The CDR3 contains 15 residues. CDR3 bases: TGTGCCAGCAGCCCAACGGCAGGGAGGTCCTACGAGCAGTTCTTC. Amino acids: CASSPTAGRSYEQFF.

V is TRBV7-2 and J is TRBJ2-3; 10 bases map to TRBD1. The V and J ends lost 5 bases and 3 bases, in that order; junction bases with no gene match: 5. This CDR3 spans 15 amino acids. Germline V gene lookup returns CDR1 SGHTA and CDR2 FQGNSA. In nucleotides, the CDR3 is TGTGCCAGCAGCCCGGGACAGGGGTTTACAGATACGCAGTATTTT. Protein: CASSPGQGFTDTQYF.

The V gene is TRBV6-1, the J gene TRBJ2-5; D gene ambiguous. Germline V lookup: CDR1 MNHNS, CDR2 SASEGT. Trimming cost V 7 bases and J 5 bases, with 32 bases left between them. The CDR3 covers 19 residues. The CDR3 nucleotides read TGTGCCAGCACCGTACGGTACTTGACCCCGGCAGCCGAGGAGGAGACCCAGTACTTC. Translation gives CASTVRYLTPAAEEETQYF.

Points on this clonotype: One end of the junction varies from germline; a read error may be responsible. This chain joins TRBV7-8 and TRBJ2-3, with TRBD2 matching 7 bases. The length of the CDR3 is 15 residues. Germline loops: CDR1 SGHVS, CDR2 FQNEAQ. The CDR3 DNA reads as TGTGCCAGCAGCTTGGGGGGGTGGGGCACAGACATGCAGTATTTC. This encodes CASSLGGWGTDMQYF.

The sample holds many counts of this clonotype. The rearrangement uses TRBV7-7 and TRBJ2-1; 9 bases line up with TRBD2. The CDR3 runs 15 residues. Germline V gene sequence: CDR1 SSHAT, CDR2 FNYEAQ (reference sequence). After removal of 1 base from V and 5 bases from J, the junction contained 3 bases not matched to a gene. CDR3 in amino acids: CASSLEASGNNEQFF. CDR3 nucleotides: TGTGCCAGCAGCTTAGAAGCTAGCGGGAACAATGAGCAGTTCTTC.